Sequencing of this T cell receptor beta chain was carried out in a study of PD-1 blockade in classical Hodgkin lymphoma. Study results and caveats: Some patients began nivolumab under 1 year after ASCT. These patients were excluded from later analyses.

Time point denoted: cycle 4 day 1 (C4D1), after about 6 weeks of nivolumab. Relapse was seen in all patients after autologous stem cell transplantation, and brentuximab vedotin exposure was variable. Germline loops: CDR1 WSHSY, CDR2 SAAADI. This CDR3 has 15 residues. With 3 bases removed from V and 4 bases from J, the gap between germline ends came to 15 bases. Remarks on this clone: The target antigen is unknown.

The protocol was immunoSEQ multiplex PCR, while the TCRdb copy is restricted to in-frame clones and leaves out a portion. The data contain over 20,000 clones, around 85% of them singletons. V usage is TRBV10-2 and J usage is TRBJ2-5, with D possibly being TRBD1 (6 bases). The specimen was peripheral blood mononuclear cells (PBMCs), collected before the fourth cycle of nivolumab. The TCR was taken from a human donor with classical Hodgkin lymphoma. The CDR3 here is CASSEPGQGRETQYF. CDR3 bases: TGCGCCAGCAGTGAACCGGGACAAGGGCGAGAGACCCAGTACTTC.